One sample yielded the 8 T cell receptor beta chains listed below, sequenced in a study of control samples from healthy donors and cancer patients. Sequenced by immunoSEQ multiplex PCR; TCRdb stores in-frame clones only, minus some. The table includes under 200,000 clones, about 90% detected once. What was sequenced was blood. The receptors come from a woman in her twenties or thirties in good health.

The V and J genes are TRBV7-2 and TRBJ1-1; TRBD1 matches 7 bases. The germline CDR1 and CDR2 sequences are SGHTA and FQGNSA. V lost 1 base to trimming and J lost 4 bases; unmatched junction nucleotides: 9. This CDR3 region has 16 residues. This CDR3 is CASSLVSGGRGTEAFF. The DNA of the CDR3 is TGTGCCAGCAGCTTAGTATCAGGGGGACGGGGCACTGAAGCTTTCTTT.

V and J are TRBV4-1 and TRBJ1-1; D is perhaps TRBD1 (5 bases). Germline V gene lookup returns CDR1 MGHRA and CDR2 YSYEKL. The CDR3 totals 17 residues. Trimming cost V 0 bases and J 3 bases, with 17 bases left between them. DNA of the CDR3: TGCGCCAGCAGCCAAGATTTCAGGGAGGCTCGGCACACTGAAGCTTTCTTT. Protein product: CASSQDFREARHTEAFF.

CDR3 coding DNA: TGTGCCAGCAGCCTAATTAGGACAGTACCATCTGGGGCCAACGTCCTGACTTTC. Translation: CASSLIRTVPSGANVLTF. V is TRBV7-9 and J is TRBJ2-6; TRBD1 is a possible D gene (6 bases). Germline V gene lookup returns CDR1 SEHNR and CDR2 FQNEAQ (reference sequence). Trimming pared 5 bases from V and 1 base from J, leaving 18 bases between. The CDR3 consists of 18 residues. Based on the CDR3 plus reference TRBV7-9 and TRBJ2-6, the full variable domain is DTGVSQNPRHKITKRGQNVTFRCDPISEHNRLYWYRQTLGQGPEFLTYFQNEAQLEKSRLLSDRFSAERPKGSFSTLEIQRTEQGDSAMYLCASSLIRTVPSGANVLTFGAGSRLTVL.

DNA for the CDR3: TGTGCCAGCAGTGGCCTACAAGAGACCCAGTACTTC. Translated, it gives CASSGLQETQYF. The V call is TRBV2, the J call TRBJ2-5; D unclear. The V end lost 4 bases, the J end lost 2 bases, and 5 bases lay between the germline ends. CDR1 and CDR2 (germline): SNHLY, FYNNEI. The CDR3 has 12 amino acids.

The chain recombines TRBV11-2 with TRBJ2-7; D gene unclear. CDR1 and CDR2 (germline): SGHAT, FQNNGV. Trimming removed 4 bases at V and 4 bases at J, with 8 bases between. The CDR3 sequence is 12 residues long. CDR3 loop: CASSSPVYEQYF. CDR3 DNA: TGTGCCAGCAGCTCCCCGGTTTACGAGCAGTACTTC.

V and J are TRBV6-5 and TRBJ2-3; D is undetermined. The CDR3 is made up of 15 amino acids. Germline lookup yields CDR1 MNHEY and CDR2 SVGAGI. With 6 bases removed from V and 0 bases from J, the gap between germline ends came to 13 bases. CDR3 sequence: CASSPFGASTDTQYF. The CDR3 coding sequence is TGTGCCAGCAGCCCCTTCGGTGCTAGCACAGATACGCAGTATTTT.

A single count supports this clone. The CDR3 bases are TGTGCCATCAGTGATCGGGAGCGGGGCAATGAGCAGTTCTTC. It yields the protein CAISDRERGNEQFF. The chain employs TRBV10-3 and TRBJ2-1; 7 bases map to TRBD2. The CDR3 loop spans 14 amino acids. V shed 3 bases and J 6 bases; nucleotides not matched to a gene: 5. The germline CDR1 and CDR2 sequences are ENHRY and SYGVKD.

This sequence joins TRBV19 and TRBJ1-2; a possible D gene is TRBD1 (5 bases). In germline, CDR1 is LNHDA, CDR2 SQIVND (reference sequence). This CDR3 has 16 residues. Trimming took 3 bases from V and 4 from J, leaving 18 bases between them. CDR3 DNA sequence: TGTGCCAGTAGTATGGGCCCCGGCAGGGAGGCCTATGGCTACACCTTC. It specifies CASSMGPGREAYGYTF.